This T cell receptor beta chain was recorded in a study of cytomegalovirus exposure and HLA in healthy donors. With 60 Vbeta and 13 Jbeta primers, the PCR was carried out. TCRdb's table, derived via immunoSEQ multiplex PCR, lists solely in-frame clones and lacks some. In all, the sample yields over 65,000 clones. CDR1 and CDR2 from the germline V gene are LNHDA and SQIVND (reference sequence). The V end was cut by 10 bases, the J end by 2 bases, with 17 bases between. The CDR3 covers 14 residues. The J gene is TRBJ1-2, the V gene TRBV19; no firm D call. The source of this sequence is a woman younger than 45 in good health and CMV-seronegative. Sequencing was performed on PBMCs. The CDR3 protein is CANLVVQRNYGYTF. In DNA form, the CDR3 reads TGTGCCAATCTAGTAGTCCAGAGGAACTATGGCTACACCTTC.